The 4 T cell receptor beta chains listed next were all sequenced from one sample in a study of Ad26.COV2.S vaccination and SARS-CoV-2 variants. Treatment indicated: approximately 18 received Ad26.COV2.S at low or high dose, single or two shots; roughly 5 received placebo; per-sample allocation not given. All samples were drawn on day 63, counting from the first vaccine or placebo injection. Profiling relied on immunoSEQ multiplex PCR, and the TCRdb table lists in-frame clones only, not all of them. The sample records 500,000 or so clones, roughly 89% being singletons. Sequencing was performed on peripheral blood, taken in a trial of Ad26.COV2.S vaccine versus placebo. These receptors were obtained from a person between 18 and 59 years old who received the Ad26.COV2.S COVID-19 vaccine or a placebo.

This rearrangement joins TRBV9 to TRBJ2-1, with D possibly matching TRBD2 (6 bases). The V and J ends lost 1 base and 7 bases respectively, with 18 bases between them. Looked up from germline, CDR1 is SGDLS and CDR2 is YYNGEE. The CDR3 length is 16 residues. Here the CDR3 DNA reads TGTGCCAGCAGCGTAATCCGGGAGCCCCTTCATAATGAGCAGTTCTTC. Its protein product is CASSVIREPLHNEQFF.

The CDR3 DNA sequence: TGTGCCAGTAGAGCCTCCGGGACCCACTCTCCCCACGAGCAGTACTTC. Protein product: CASRASGTHSPHEQYF. The gene calls are TRBV19 and TRBJ2-7; possibly TRBD1 or TRBD2 for D (5 bases each). CDR3 length: 16 amino acids. Trimming took off 6 bases at V and 5 bases at J, with 23 bases between the two ends. Germline V lookup: CDR1 LNHDA, CDR2 SQIVND (reference sequence). The full variable domain, completed using reference TRBV19 and TRBJ2-7, is DGGITQSPKYLFRKEGQNVTLSCEQNLNHDAMYWYRQDPGQGLRLIYYSQIVNDFQKGDIAEGYSVSREKKESFPLTVTSAQKNPTAFYLCASRASGTHSPHEQYFGPGTRLTVT.

The chain uses TRBV20-1 and TRBJ2-7; a possible D gene is TRBD2 (5 bases). V was shortened by 1 base and J by 12 bases, with 13 bases between the two germline ends. CDR3 size: 11 residues. CDR1 and CDR2 (germline): DFQATT, SNEGSKA (reference sequence). In nucleotides, the CDR3 is TGCAGTGCTAGAGTGGAACTAGGCCTGTACGTC. Translated: CSARVELGLYV.

The V gene is TRBV5-4, the J gene TRBJ2-1; D unclear. V was trimmed by 7 bases and J by 4 bases, leaving 15 bases between them. The CDR3 sequence is 14 residues long. Germline V lookup: CDR1 SGHNT, CDR2 YYREEE (reference sequence). In nucleotides, the CDR3 is TGTGCCAGCCGTCCCGCGGCCAGATACAATGAGCAGTTCTTC. Translation gives CASRPAARYNEQFF.